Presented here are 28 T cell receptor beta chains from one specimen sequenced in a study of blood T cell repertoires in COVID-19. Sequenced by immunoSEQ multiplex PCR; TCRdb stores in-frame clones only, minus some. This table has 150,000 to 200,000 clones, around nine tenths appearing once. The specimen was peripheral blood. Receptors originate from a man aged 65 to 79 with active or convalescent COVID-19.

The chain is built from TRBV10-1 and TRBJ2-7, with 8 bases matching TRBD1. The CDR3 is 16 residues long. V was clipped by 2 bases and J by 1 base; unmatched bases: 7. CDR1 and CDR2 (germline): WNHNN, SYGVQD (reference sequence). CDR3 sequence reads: CASSEGTGRGSYEQYF. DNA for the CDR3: TGCGCCAGCAGTGAGGGGACAGGCCGGGGGTCCTACGAGCAGTACTTC.

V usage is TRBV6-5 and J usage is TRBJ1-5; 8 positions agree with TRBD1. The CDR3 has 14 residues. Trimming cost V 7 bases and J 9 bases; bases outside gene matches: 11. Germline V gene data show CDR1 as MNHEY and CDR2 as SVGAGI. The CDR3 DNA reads TGTGCCAGCACCGACGGGACAGGAATGGGGCCCCAGCATTTT. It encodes CASTDGTGMGPQHF.

CDR3 sequence: CASSLTGIEYNSPLHF. Here the CDR3 DNA reads TGTGCCAGCAGCCTTACAGGGATCGAATATAATTCACCCCTCCACTTT. The rearrangement uses TRBV14 and TRBJ1-6, with D possibly matching TRBD1 (6 bases). This CDR3 has 16 amino acids. CDR1 and CDR2 (germline): SGHDN, FVKESK. V was pared by 4 bases and J by 4 bases, with 14 bases between.

The CDR3 reads CASSVGTGGIQYF. The CDR3 DNA follows: TGTGCCAGCAGCGTCGGGACAGGGGGAATTCAGTACTTC. J is TRBJ2-5 and V is TRBV9; 11 bases match TRBD1. V gave up 2 bases and J gave up 11 bases; unmatched junction bases: 5. The CDR3 sequence is 13 residues long. Germline CDR1 reads SGDLS; CDR2 reads YYNGEE. The full variable domain, in which reference TRBV9 and TRBJ2-5 provide the parts outside the CDR3, is DSGVTQTPKHLITATGQRVTLRCSPRSGDLSVYWYQQSLDQGLQFLIQYYNGEERAKGNILERFSAQQFPDLHSELNLSSLELGDSALYFCASSVGTGGIQYFGPGTRLLVL.

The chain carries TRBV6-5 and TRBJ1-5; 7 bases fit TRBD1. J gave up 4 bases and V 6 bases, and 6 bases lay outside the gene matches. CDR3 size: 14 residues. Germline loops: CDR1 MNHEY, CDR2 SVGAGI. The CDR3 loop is CASRGTGVNQPQHF. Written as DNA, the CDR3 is TGTGCCAGCAGGGGAACAGGGGTGAATCAGCCCCAGCATTTT.

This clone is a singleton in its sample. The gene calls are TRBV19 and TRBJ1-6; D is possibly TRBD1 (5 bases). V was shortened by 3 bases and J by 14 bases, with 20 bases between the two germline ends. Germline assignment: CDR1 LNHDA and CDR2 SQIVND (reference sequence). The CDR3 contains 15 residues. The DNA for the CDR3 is TGTGCCAGTAGTATCCTGCAGGGCCCGAAGGTCACCCTCCACTTT. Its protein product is CASSILQGPKVTLHF.

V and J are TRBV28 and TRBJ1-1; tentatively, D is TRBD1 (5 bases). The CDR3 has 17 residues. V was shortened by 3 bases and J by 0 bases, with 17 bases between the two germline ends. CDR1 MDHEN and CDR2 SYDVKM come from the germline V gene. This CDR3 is CASSLPHGGPMNTEAFF. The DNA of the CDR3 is TGTGCCAGCAGTTTGCCACACGGGGGTCCTATGAACACTGAAGCTTTCTTT.

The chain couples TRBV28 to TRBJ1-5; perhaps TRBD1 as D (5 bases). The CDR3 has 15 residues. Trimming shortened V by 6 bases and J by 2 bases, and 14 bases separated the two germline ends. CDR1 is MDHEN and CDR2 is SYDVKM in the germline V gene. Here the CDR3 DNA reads TGTGCCAGCAGACCCCAGGGAAATGGCAATCAGCCCCAGCATTTT. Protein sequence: CASRPQGNGNQPQHF.

CDR3 residues: CASREGSGSPLHF. CDR3 bases: TGTGCCAGCAGGGAGGGGAGCGGCTCACCCCTCCACTTT. J is TRBJ1-6 and V is TRBV2; possible D gene TRBD1, 5 bases. Between the trimmed V and J ends, which lost 6 bases and 10 bases, there was a span of 13 bases. There are 13 residues in the CDR3. Germline CDR1 is SNHLY and CDR2 is FYNNEI.

The CDR3 DNA sequence: TGTGCCAGCAGGCGACTGGAGTGGGAGACTAACTATGGCTACACCTTC. Translated, it gives CASRRLEWETNYGYTF. The gene calls are TRBV6-4 and TRBJ1-2; D ambiguous. V dropped 6 bases and J dropped 0 bases, with 17 bases sitting between them. The germline V gene encodes CDR1 MRHNA and CDR2 SNTAGT. CDR3 size: 16 residues.

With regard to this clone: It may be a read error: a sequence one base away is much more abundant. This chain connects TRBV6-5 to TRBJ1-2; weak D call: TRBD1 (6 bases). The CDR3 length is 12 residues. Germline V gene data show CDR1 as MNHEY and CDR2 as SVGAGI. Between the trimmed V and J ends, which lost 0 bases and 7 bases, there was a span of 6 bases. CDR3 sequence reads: CASSYSGAGYTF. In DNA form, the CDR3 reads TGTGCCAGCAGTTACTCGGGGGCTGGCTACACCTTC.

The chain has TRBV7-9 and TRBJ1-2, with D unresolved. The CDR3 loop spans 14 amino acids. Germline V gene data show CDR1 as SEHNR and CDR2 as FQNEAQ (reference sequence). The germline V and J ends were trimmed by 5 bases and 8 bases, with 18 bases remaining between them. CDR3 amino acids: CASSPEESRSGYTF. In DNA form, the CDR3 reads TGTGCCAGCAGCCCAGAGGAGAGCCGCTCAGGCTACACCTTC.

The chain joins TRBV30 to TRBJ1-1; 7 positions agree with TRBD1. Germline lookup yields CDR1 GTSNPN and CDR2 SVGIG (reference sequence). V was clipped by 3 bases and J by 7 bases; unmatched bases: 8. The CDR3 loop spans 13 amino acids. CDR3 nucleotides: TGTGCCTGGAGGGACCGGACAGGAATTGAAGCTTTCTTT. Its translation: CAWRDRTGIEAFF.

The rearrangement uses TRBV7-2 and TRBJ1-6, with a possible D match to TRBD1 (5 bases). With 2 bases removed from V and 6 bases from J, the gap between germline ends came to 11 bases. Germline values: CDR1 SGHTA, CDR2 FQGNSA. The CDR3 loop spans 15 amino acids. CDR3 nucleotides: TGTGCCAGCAGCTTATTAGGGGTCGGTAATTCACCCCTCCACTTT. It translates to CASSLLGVGNSPLHF.

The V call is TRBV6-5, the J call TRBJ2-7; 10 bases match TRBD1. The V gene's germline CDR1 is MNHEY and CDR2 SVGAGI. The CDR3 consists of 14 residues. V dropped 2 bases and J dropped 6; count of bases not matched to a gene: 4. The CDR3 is CASSYMGQGFEQYF. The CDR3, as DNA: TGTGCCAGCAGTTACATGGGACAGGGGTTCGAGCAGTACTTC.

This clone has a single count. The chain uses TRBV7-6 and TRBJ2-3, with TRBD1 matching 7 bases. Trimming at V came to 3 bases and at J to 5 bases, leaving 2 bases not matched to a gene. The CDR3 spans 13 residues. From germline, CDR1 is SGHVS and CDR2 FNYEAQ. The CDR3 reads CASSFGTVDTQYF. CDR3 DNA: TGTGCCAGCAGCTTCGGGACAGTAGATACGCAGTATTTT.

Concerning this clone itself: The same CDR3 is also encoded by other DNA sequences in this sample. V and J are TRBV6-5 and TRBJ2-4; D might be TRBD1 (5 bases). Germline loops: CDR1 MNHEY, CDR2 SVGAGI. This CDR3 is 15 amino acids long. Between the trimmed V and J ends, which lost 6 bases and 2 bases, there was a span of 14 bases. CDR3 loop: CASSHFRQPKNIQYF. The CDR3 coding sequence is TGTGCCAGCAGCCACTTCAGACAGCCCAAAAACATTCAGTACTTC.

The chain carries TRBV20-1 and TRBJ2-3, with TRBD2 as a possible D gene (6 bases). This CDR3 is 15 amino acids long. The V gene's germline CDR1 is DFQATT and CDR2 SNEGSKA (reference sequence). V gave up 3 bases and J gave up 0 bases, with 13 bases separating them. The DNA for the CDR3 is TGCAGTGCTAGTCTCCGGGGAGGTAGCACAGATACGCAGTATTTT. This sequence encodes CSASLRGGSTDTQYF.

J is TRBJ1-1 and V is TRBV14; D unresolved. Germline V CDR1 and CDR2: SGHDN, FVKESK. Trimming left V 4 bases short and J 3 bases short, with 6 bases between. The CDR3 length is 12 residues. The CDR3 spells CASSPLHTEAFF. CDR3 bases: TGTGCCAGCAGCCCACTCCACACTGAAGCTTTCTTT.

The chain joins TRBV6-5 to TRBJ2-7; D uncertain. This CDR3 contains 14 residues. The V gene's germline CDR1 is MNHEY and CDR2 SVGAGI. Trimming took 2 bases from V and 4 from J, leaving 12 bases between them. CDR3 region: CASSYSAGFYEQYF. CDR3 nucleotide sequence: TGTGCCAGCAGTTACAGCGCCGGCTTTTACGAGCAGTACTTC.

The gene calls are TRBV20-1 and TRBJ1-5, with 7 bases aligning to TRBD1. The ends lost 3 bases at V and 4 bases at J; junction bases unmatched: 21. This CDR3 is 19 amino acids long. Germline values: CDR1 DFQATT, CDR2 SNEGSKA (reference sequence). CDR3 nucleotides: TGCAGTGCTAGTCGGGACAGAGTTTTGGGTTTGAGCGGGAATCAGCCCCAGCATTTT. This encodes CSASRDRVLGLSGNQPQHF.

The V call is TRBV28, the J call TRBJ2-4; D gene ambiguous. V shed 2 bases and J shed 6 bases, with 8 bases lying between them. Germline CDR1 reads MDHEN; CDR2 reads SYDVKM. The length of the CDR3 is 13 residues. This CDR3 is CASSLATGNIQYF. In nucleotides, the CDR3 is TGTGCCAGCAGTTTAGCGACGGGAAACATTCAGTACTTC.

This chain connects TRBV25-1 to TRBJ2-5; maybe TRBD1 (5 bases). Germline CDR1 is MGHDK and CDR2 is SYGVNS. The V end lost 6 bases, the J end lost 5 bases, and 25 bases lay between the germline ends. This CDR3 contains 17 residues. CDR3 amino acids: CASSEGARAASRETQYF. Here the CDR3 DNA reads TGTGCCAGCAGCGAAGGGGCTAGGGCTGCCTCACGGGAGACCCAGTACTTC. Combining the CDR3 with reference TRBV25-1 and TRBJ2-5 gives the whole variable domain EADIYQTPRYLVIGTGKKITLECSQTMGHDKMYWYQQDPGMELHLIHYSYGVNSTEKGDLSSESTVSRIRTEHFPLTLESARPSHTSQYLCASSEGARAASRETQYFGPGTRLLVL.

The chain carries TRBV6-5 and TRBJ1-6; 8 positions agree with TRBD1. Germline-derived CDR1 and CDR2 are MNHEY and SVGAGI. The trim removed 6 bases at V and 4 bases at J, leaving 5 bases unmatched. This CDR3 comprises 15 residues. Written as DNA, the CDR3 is TGTGCCAGCAGCAAAAGACAGGGGTATAATTCACCCCTCCACTTT. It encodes CASSKRQGYNSPLHF.

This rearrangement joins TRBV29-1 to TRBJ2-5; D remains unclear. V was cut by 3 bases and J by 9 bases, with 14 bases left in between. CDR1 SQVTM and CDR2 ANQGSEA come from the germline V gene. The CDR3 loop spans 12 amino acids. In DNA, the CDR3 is TGCAGCGTTGACCTCGGGTCCACGGCCCAGTACTTC. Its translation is CSVDLGSTAQYF.

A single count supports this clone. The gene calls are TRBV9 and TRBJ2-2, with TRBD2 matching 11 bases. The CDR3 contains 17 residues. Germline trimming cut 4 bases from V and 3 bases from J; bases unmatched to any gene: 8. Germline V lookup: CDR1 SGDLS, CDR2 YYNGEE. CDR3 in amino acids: CASSRLAGGAHTGELFF. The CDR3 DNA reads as TGTGCCAGCAGCCGATTAGCGGGAGGGGCGCACACCGGGGAGCTGTTTTTT.

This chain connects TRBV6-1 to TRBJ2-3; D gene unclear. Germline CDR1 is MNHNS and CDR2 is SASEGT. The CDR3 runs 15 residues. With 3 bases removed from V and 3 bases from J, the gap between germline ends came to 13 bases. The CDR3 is CASSDLSGPTDTQYF. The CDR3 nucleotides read TGTGCCAGCAGTGACCTATCGGGTCCGACAGATACGCAGTATTTT.

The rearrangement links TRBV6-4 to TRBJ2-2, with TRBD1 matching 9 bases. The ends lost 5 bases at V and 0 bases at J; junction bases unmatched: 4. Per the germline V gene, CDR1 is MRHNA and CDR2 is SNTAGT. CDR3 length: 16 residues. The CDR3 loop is CASSSGTGSNTGELFF. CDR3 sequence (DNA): TGTGCCAGCAGTTCTGGGACAGGGTCGAACACCGGGGAGCTGTTTTTT.